A selection of T cell receptor beta chains follows, all from one sample in a study of blood T cell repertoires in COVID-19. Assay used: immunoSEQ multiplex PCR; TCRdb lists only in-frame clones, some missing. The data show some 150,000 clones, approximately 83% seen once. The sequencing sample was made of peripheral blood. These TCRs come from a man in his 70s with acute or convalescent COVID-19. The CDR3 runs from the conserved cysteine through the conserved F or W. A D gene is named only where the DNA matches it firmly. Where a row states a size, it is once, few, many or the class of an expanded clone; other rows omit it.

>TRBJ2-3|TRBV5-1|NA|NA
CASSFPPGGTDTQYF
TGCGCCAGCAGCTTTCCCCCAGGGGGCACAGATACGCAGTATTTT
>TRBJ2-7|TRBV30|few|TRBD1
CAWSVGDSSYEQYF
TGTGCCTGGAGTGTAGGGGACAGCTCCTACGAGCAGTACTTC
>TRBJ1-2|TRBV6-6|NA|TRBD1
CASSDRGGYGYTF
TGTGCCAGCAGTGACAGGGGTGGCTATGGCTACACCTTC
>TRBJ2-1|TRBV24-1|few|TRBD2
CATSTTSGTSYNEQFF
TGTGCCACCAGTACGACTAGCGGGACTTCCTACAATGAGCAGTTCTTC
>TRBJ2-1|TRBV7-6|NA|TRBD2
CASSLVGGSNEQFF
TGTGCCAGCAGCTTAGTCGGCGGGAGTAATGAGCAGTTCTTC
>TRBJ2-2|TRBV11-3|few|NA
CASSSLSNTGELFF
TGTGCCAGCAGCTCCCTAAGTAACACCGGGGAGCTGTTTTTT
>TRBJ2-2|TRBV3-1/TRBV3-2|NA|TRBD2
CASSHRVAGVGGELFF
TGTGCCAGCAGCCATCGAGTAGCGGGAGTTGGCGGGGAGCTGTTTTTT
>TRBJ1-1|TRBV6-2/TRBV6-3|few|TRBD1
CASSYPPGQGSLNTEAFF
TGTGCCAGCAGTTACCCGCCGGGACAGGGGTCCTTGAACACTGAAGCTTTCTTT
>TRBJ2-7|TRBV30|once|TRBD2
CAWSTLAGIRYEQYF
TGTGCCTGGAGTACCCTAGCGGGAATCAGGTACGAGCAGTACTTC
>TRBJ2-3|TRBV5-8|once|NA
CASSLEGGSDTQYF
TGTGCCAGCAGCTTGGAGGGCGGGTCCGATACGCAGTATTTT
>TRBJ1-1|TRBV18|NA|NA
CASSPGGDTEAFF
TGTGCCAGCTCCCCGGGGGGAGACACTGAAGCTTTCTTT
>TRBJ2-7|TRBV6-2/TRBV6-3|NA|TRBD1
CASSYGTVPWAYEQYF
TGTGCCAGCAGTTACGGGACAGTCCCCTGGGCCTACGAGCAGTACTTC
>TRBJ1-5|TRBV12-3/TRBV12-4|NA|NA
CASSYTPNQPQHF
TGTGCCAGCAGTTACACCCCAAATCAGCCCCAGCATTTT
>TRBJ2-3|TRBV27|NA|TRBD2
CASSWGGESTDTQYF
TGTGCCAGCAGTTGGGGAGGGGAGTCCACAGATACGCAGTATTTT
>TRBJ2-5|TRBV3-1/TRBV3-2|NA|TRBD1
CASSQGRQGLLETQYF
TGTGCCAGCAGTCAAGGGAGACAGGGCCTCCTGGAGACCCAGTACTTC
>TRBJ2-4|TRBV4-1|NA|NA
CASSQDLFLAKNIQYF
TGCGCCAGCAGCCAAGATCTGTTTCTAGCCAAAAACATTCAGTACTTC
>TRBJ2-1|TRBV6-4|NA|TRBD2
CASSGTSGRPLDEQFF
TGTGCCAGCAGTGGGACTAGCGGGAGACCCTTGGATGAGCAGTTCTTC
>TRBJ2-2|TRBV6-1|many|NA
CASSELRGGSNGELFF
TGTGCCAGCAGTGAATTAAGAGGGGGTAGTAACGGGGAGCTGTTTTTT
>TRBJ1-1|TRBV25-1|NA|NA
CASSKTQGSTEAFF
TGTGCCAGCAGTAAGACACAGGGTTCCACTGAAGCTTTCTTT
>TRBJ2-7|TRBV6-2/TRBV6-3|once|TRBD1
CASSYGGQGYEQYF
TGTGCCAGCAGTTACGGGGGACAGGGTTACGAGCAGTACTTC
>TRBJ2-1|TRBV9|NA|TRBD2
CASSVKAGGYNEQFF
TGTGCCAGCAGCGTAAAAGCGGGAGGATACAATGAGCAGTTCTTC
>TRBJ2-6|TRBV19|NA|NA
CASSRDSSHSGANVLTF
TGTGCCAGTAGTAGAGACAGTTCCCACTCTGGGGCCAACGTCCTGACTTTC
>TRBJ2-5|TRBV7-3|NA|NA
CASSLSRLETQYF
TGTGCCAGCAGCTTAAGTCGTCTGGAGACCCAGTACTTC
>TRBJ2-1|TRBV6-2/TRBV6-3|NA|NA
CASSYASSYNEQFF
TGTGCCAGCAGTTATGCTAGCTCCTACAATGAGCAGTTCTTC
>TRBJ2-5|TRBV14|NA|TRBD1
CASSPGQVFQETQYF
TGTGCCAGCAGCCCCGGACAGGTTTTCCAAGAGACCCAGTACTTC
>TRBJ1-5|TRBV3-1/TRBV3-2|few|TRBD1
CASSQATGSYQPQHF
TGTGCCAGCAGCCAAGCGACAGGGTCTTATCAGCCCCAGCATTTT
>TRBJ1-1|TRBV19|NA|TRBD1
CASSIQGADTEAFF
TGTGCCAGTAGTATTCAGGGGGCGGACACTGAAGCTTTCTTT
>TRBJ1-2|TRBV29-1|NA|TRBD1
CSVGQETNYGYTF
TGCAGCGTCGGACAGGAGACTAACTATGGCTACACCTTC
>TRBJ2-1|TRBV12-5|NA|NA
CASGRGTTSYNEQFF
TGTGCTAGTGGTAGGGGGACTACCTCCTACAATGAGCAGTTCTTC
>TRBJ1-2|TRBV19|NA|TRBD1
CASRAQGQGANYGYTF
TGTGCCAGTAGGGCACAGGGACAGGGGGCGAACTATGGCTACACCTTC
>TRBJ2-7|TRBV6-5|NA|NA
CASSRDRLSYEQYF
TGTGCCAGCAGTCGCGACAGGTTATCCTACGAGCAGTACTTC
>TRBJ2-7|TRBV29-1|NA|NA
CSVATRLDEQYF
TGCAGCGTGGCCACAAGACTTGACGAGCAGTACTTC
>TRBJ2-6|TRBV28|NA|NA
CASSPPHEGRRANVLTF
TGTGCCAGCAGTCCACCCCATGAGGGTAGAAGGGCCAACGTCCTGACTTTC
>TRBJ2-1|TRBV24-1|NA|NA
CATGGIASGEQFF
TGTGCCACCGGAGGTATAGCGTCGGGTGAGCAGTTCTTC
>TRBJ1-1|TRBV18|NA|NA
CASSPLTGGSDTEAFF
TGTGCCAGCTCACCATTGACAGGTGGGTCGGACACTGAAGCTTTCTTT
>TRBJ2-7|TRBV7-3|NA|TRBD2
CASSATGELAGDHKQYF
TGTGCCAGCAGCGCGACTGGGGAACTAGCGGGAGACCACAAGCAGTACTTC
>TRBJ2-1|TRBV2|NA|TRBD1
CASRGDRKDYNEQFF
TGTGCCAGCAGGGGGGACAGGAAGGATTACAATGAGCAGTTCTTC
>TRBJ2-1|TRBV19|NA|TRBD2
CASSRVGSGAYNEQFF
TGTGCCAGTAGTAGGGTTGGGAGCGGGGCCTACAATGAGCAGTTCTTC